This T cell receptor beta chain is from a study of blood T cell repertoires in COVID-19 (dated by TCRdb to about 2020). About the investigation overall: The collaborator samples originated in the United States, Italy and Spain and spanned the acute and convalescent phases of COVID-19. Nearly every sample came with metadata listing a de-identified subject ID, COVID-19 status, age in years and sex. A freely available public database, intended as a resource for researchers studying the immune response to SARS-CoV-2, is where the repertoires were released. Deeply sampled blood TCRbeta repertoires from subjects exposed to, actively infected with, or recovered from COVID-19 were included in the dataset. Where HLA class I and class II types were available, the types were taken from metadata supplied by the sample provider, not from assay-based typing. The samples were drawn from the first 160 participants of the ongoing ImmuneRACE study and from more than 1,000 subjects provided by 6 global collaborators. The material from the prospective study consisted of cDNA or gDNA derived from T cells, B-cell-depleted T cells, or PBMCs. Overall study results and their limits: The amount of clinical and demographic metadata varied by source and participant and was provided uncurated.

In the germline V gene (reference sequence), CDR1 corresponds to LNHNV and CDR2 to YYDKDF. Its CDR3 holds 13 amino acids, cysteine through phenylalanine. Of all the DNA, just the CDR3 is kept, 39 bases in frame from base 1. Cut back by 8 bases and 7 bases, the V and J ends lie 18 bases apart. Each collaborating institution followed its own protocols to collect whole blood in K2EDTA tubes. Collaborator samples were shipped for TCRbeta analysis as frozen whole blood, isolated PBMCs, or DNA extracted from either sample type. To note about this clone: It lacks a known antigen. No base qualities exist here, and no much larger clone lies one base off it.

TCRbeta CDR3 regions were amplified from genomic DNA using the immunoSEQ Assay, a bias-controlled multiplex PCR. Under the source paper's analysis protocol: Within the assay, amplification of reference gene primers was used to estimate how many nucleated cells each sample contained. To quantify the absolute abundance of each unique TCRbeta CDR3 rearrangement, sequence reads were collapsed and filtered. For each sample, productive Simpson clonality was calculated as the square root of Simpson's diversity index over productive rearrangements. TCRdb limited this immuneACCESS table to in-frame rearrangements with V and J called. A share of clones is missing; checked studies link under half to unresolved V genes, and the rest is unexplained. From that table come the V and J calls and clone size; the DNA was used to work out D and trimming. The sample yields over 110,000 clones; about 86% were counted once. Of the sample, approximately 8% falls within the top ten clones.

The sequence was collected from a human donor in a cohort sampled during active COVID-19. The sample was peripheral blood. The V and J genes are TRBV15 and TRBJ2-7; a weak D assignment points to TRBD1 (5 bases agree). The CDR3 protein sequence reads: CATPRQWHGEQYF. The DNA sequence is TGTGCCACCCCGCGACAGTGGCACGGGGAGCAGTACTTC.